Listed here are 16 T cell receptor beta chains from one sample, sequenced in a study of T cell responses to AZD1222 COVID-19 vaccine. TCRdb keeps only in-frame clones here, not all; method: immunoSEQ multiplex PCR. The repertoire includes some 86,000 clones, about nine tenths of them detected once, and 6.9% sits in the top ten. The sequencing used peripheral blood, collected 28 days after the second AZD1222 dose. Every receptor here comes from an adult who received the AZD1222 COVID-19 vaccine.

This clone was seen a handful of times. The chain is built from TRBV6-4 and TRBJ2-1; 9 bases line up with TRBD2. This CDR3 region has 14 residues. With V trimmed by 5 bases and J by 4 bases, 3 bases remained unmatched. Germline values: CDR1 MRHNA, CDR2 SNTAGT. Here the CDR3 reads CASSRLAGYNEQFF. The CDR3 DNA reads TGTGCCAGCAGTCGTCTAGCGGGATACAATGAGCAGTTCTTC.

CDR3 in DNA: TGTGCCAGCAGCACATACAGGGGGCGCGACTATGGCTACACCTTC. As protein: CASSTYRGRDYGYTF. The chain joins TRBV11-2 to TRBJ1-2; 9 nucleotides agree with TRBD1. This CDR3 spans 15 amino acids. Germline values: CDR1 SGHAT, CDR2 FQNNGV. V was clipped by 5 bases and J by 3 bases; unmatched bases: 7.

V is TRBV4-1 and J is TRBJ2-1; D tentatively fits TRBD1 or TRBD2 (6 bases each). The germline CDR1 and CDR2 sequences are MGHRA and YSYEKL. CDR3 length: 16 residues. The V end was cut by 2 bases, the J end by 7 bases, with 18 bases between. The CDR3 protein is CASSQQQGGLPNEQFF. The CDR3 bases are TGCGCCAGCAGCCAACAACAGGGAGGACTCCCGAATGAGCAGTTCTTC.

This clone appeared once. This chain joins TRBV1 and TRBJ2-7; TRBD2, the table's D call, was not compared with the DNA. TRBV1 is a pseudogene. The CDR3 has 18 residues. CDR3 protein: CTSSRKMPGTSGSYEQYF. In nucleotides, the CDR3 is TGCACCAGCAGCCGTAAGATGCCCGGGACTAGCGGGAGTTACGAGCAGTACTTC.

This chain joins TRBV19 and TRBJ1-5, with D perhaps matching TRBD1 (5 bases). Germline CDR1 LNHDA, CDR2 SQIVND (reference sequence). CDR3 size: 14 residues. The germline V and J ends were trimmed by 3 bases and 9 bases, with 15 bases remaining between them. For the CDR3, the DNA is TGTGCCAGTAGTATTATGACAGAGACGGGGCCCCAGCATTTT. Protein sequence: CASSIMTETGPQHF.

The chain carries TRBV9 and TRBJ2-5; D is perhaps TRBD1 (6 bases). This CDR3 has 16 amino acids. The V end lost 3 bases, the J end lost 2 bases, and 17 bases lay between the germline ends. From germline, CDR1 is SGDLS and CDR2 YYNGEE. CDR3 in DNA: TGTGCCAGCAGCGCTGACAGGACCGCTTTTCAAGAGACCCAGTACTTC. Its translation is CASSADRTAFQETQYF. Full variable domain (missing parts from reference TRBV9 and TRBJ2-5): DSGVTQTPKHLITATGQRVTLRCSPRSGDLSVYWYQQSLDQGLQFLIQYYNGEERAKGNILERFSAQQFPDLHSELNLSSLELGDSALYFCASSADRTAFQETQYFGPGTRLLVL.

The chain links TRBV28 to TRBJ2-7, with D unclear. Germline CDR1 reads MDHEN; CDR2 reads SYDVKM. CDR3 length: 12 amino acids. V gave up 6 bases and J gave up 0 bases, with 6 bases separating them. CDR3 loop: CASSTTSYEQYF. Here the CDR3 DNA reads TGTGCCAGCAGCACCACCTCCTACGAGCAGTACTTC.

The J gene is TRBJ1-2, the V gene TRBV15; D might be TRBD1 (5 bases). Between the trimmed V and J ends, which lost 0 bases and 4 bases, there was a span of 9 bases. Germline CDR1 and CDR2: LNHNV and YYDKDF (reference sequence). CDR3 length: 14 residues. CDR3 in DNA: TGTGCCACCAGCAGAGAGAGACAGATCTATGGCTACACCTTC. Amino acids: CATSRERQIYGYTF.

This clone was seen a single time. This sample also contains other DNA sequences that code for the same CDR3. The gene calls are TRBV19 and TRBJ1-1; D unclear. Trimming cost V 2 bases and J 1 base, with 5 bases left between them. Germline CDR1 is LNHDA and CDR2 is SQIVND (reference sequence). CDR3 length: 13 amino acids. For the CDR3, the DNA is TGTGCCAGTAGTATAAGAAGGAACACTGAAGCTTTCTTT. Its protein product is CASSIRRNTEAFF.

The chain recombines TRBV5-5 with TRBJ1-2; D call uncertain. This CDR3 contains 14 residues. V gave up 1 base and J gave up 8 bases, with 15 bases separating them. The germline V gene encodes CDR1 SGHKS and CDR2 YYEKEE (reference sequence). CDR3 region: CASSLSWGPGGYTF. The CDR3 DNA sequence: TGTGCCAGCAGCTTGTCATGGGGTCCAGGAGGCTACACCTTC.

V is TRBV6-1 and J is TRBJ1-1; the match to TRBD1 covers 9 bases. The germline gives CDR1 MNHNS, CDR2 SASEGT. This CDR3 comprises 14 residues. Germline trimming cut 3 bases from V and 4 bases from J; bases unmatched to any gene: 3. The CDR3 coding sequence is TGTGCCAGCAGTGAGGGACAGGGTGGCACTGAAGCTTTCTTT. It specifies CASSEGQGGTEAFF.

With respect to this clone: Relative to the germline gene, one junction end is altered; a read error may explain this. The gene calls are TRBV20-1 and TRBJ1-2; 8 nucleotides match TRBD1. The CDR3 has 10 residues. Looked up from germline, CDR1 is DFQATT and CDR2 is SNEGSKA (reference sequence). The CDR3 here is CGQGNYGYTF. CDR3 coding DNA: TGTGGACAGGGAAACTATGGCTACACCTTC.

V and J are TRBV3-1 (or the pseudogene TRBV3-2) and TRBJ1-2, with D possibly being TRBD1 (6 bases). The CDR3 loop spans 16 amino acids. Trimming left V 2 bases short and J 0 bases short, with 13 bases between. From germline, CDR1 is LGHDT and CDR2 YNNKEL (reference sequence). CDR3 sequence reads: CASSQRRGRANYGYTF. CDR3 DNA sequence: TGTGCCAGCAGCCAAAGGAGGGGGAGGGCTAACTATGGCTACACCTTC.

The rearrangement links TRBV18 to TRBJ2-7; no reliable D call. This CDR3 is built from 15 residues. Germline CDR1 is KGHSH and CDR2 is LQKENI. V dropped 2 bases and J dropped 0 bases, with 11 bases sitting between them. The CDR3 region has the DNA TGTGCCAGCTCACCATTCGACTCGAGCTCCTACGAGCAGTACTTC. Protein sequence: CASSPFDSSSYEQYF. Full variable domain (missing parts from reference TRBV18 and TRBJ2-7): NAGVMQNPRHLVRRRGQEARLRCSPMKGHSHVYWYRQLPEEGLKFMVYLQKENIIDESGMPKERFSAEFPKEGPSILRIQQVVRGDSAAYFCASSPFDSSSYEQYFGPGTRLTVT.

The chain recombines TRBV6-5 with TRBJ1-1; D uncertain. V dropped 0 bases and J dropped 1 base, with 6 bases sitting between them. The length of the CDR3 is 14 residues. Germline V gives CDR1 MNHEY, CDR2 SVGAGI. The CDR3 protein is CASSYSKWNTEAFF. CDR3 coding DNA: TGTGCCAGCAGTTACTCGAAGTGGAACACTGAAGCTTTCTTT.

V usage is TRBV7-2 and J usage is TRBJ2-2, with D possibly being TRBD2 (5 bases). CDR1 is SGHTA, CDR2 FQGNSA, per germline. Trimming removed 3 bases from V and 6 bases from J, with 8 bases in between. This CDR3 spans 13 amino acids. CDR3 sequence reads: CASSFTSSGELFF. For the CDR3, the DNA is TGTGCCAGCAGCTTTACTAGTTCCGGGGAGCTGTTTTTT.